Given below is one T cell receptor beta chain in context. This specimen comes from a study of blood T cell repertoires in COVID-19. Study-wide context: Samples taken during acute and convalescent COVID-19 were collected in the United States, Italy and Spain. PBMCs, B-cell-depleted T cells, or T cells provided the cDNA or gDNA that made up the material.

Source study methods: Amplification from reference gene primers served as the basis for estimated nucleated cell counts. Assay used: immunoSEQ multiplex PCR; TCRdb lists only in-frame clones, some missing. D and trimming were read from the DNA, whereas the V and J calls and clone size are those reported in that table. The sample lists tens of thousands of clones, 70% to 85% occurring once. Per germline, CDR1 KGHSH and CDR2 LQKENI. Trimming shortened V by 1 base and J by 6 bases, and 9 bases separated the two germline ends. This CDR3 has 13 residues. J is TRBJ1-1 and V is TRBV18; D perhaps matches TRBD1 (5 bases). Material: peripheral blood. This clonotype originated in a man aged 70 or older with acute or convalescent COVID-19. The CDR3 nucleotides are TGTGCCAGCTCACCACGGCGGACATCTGAAGCTTTCTTT. Residues: CASSPRRTSEAFF.